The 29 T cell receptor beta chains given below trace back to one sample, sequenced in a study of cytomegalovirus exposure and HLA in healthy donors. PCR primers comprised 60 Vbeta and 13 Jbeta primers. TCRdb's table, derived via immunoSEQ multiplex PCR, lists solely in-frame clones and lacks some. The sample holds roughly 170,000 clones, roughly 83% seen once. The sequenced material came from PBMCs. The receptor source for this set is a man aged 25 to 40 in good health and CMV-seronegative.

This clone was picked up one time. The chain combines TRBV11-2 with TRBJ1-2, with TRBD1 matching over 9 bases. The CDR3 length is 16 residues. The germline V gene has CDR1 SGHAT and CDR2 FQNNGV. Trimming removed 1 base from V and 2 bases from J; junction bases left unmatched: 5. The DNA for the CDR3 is TGTGCCAGCAGCTTAGGGGGGACAGGGTGGAACTATGGCTACACCTTC. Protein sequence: CASSLGGTGWNYGYTF.

This CDR3 reads CASGGGCSPLHF. The CDR3 DNA reads TGTGCTAGTGGAGGGGGTTGTTCACCCCTCCACTTT. The V and J genes are TRBV12-5 and TRBJ1-6, with a possible D match to TRBD1 (6 bases). Germline V lookup: CDR1 LGHNT, CDR2 FRNRAP. Trimming took 6 bases from V and 9 from J, leaving 9 bases between them. The CDR3 has 12 residues.

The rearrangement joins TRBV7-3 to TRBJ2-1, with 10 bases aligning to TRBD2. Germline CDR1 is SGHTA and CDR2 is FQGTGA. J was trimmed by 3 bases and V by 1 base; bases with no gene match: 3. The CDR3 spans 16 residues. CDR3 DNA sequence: TGTGCCAGCAGCTTAATCGGGACTAGCGTCTACAATGAGCAGTTCTTC. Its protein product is CASSLIGTSVYNEQFF.

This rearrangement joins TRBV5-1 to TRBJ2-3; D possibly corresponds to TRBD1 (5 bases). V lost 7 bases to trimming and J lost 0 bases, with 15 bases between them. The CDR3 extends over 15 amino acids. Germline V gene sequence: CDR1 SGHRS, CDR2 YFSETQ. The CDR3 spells CASRQSLQSTDTQYF. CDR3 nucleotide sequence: TGCGCCAGCCGACAGTCCCTTCAAAGCACAGATACGCAGTATTTT.

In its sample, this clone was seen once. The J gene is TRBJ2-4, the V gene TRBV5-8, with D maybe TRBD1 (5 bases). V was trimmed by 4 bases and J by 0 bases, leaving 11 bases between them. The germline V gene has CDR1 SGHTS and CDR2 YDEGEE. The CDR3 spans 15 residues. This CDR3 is CASSGRTTAKNIQYF. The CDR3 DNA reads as TGTGCCAGCAGCGGGCGGACAACAGCCAAAAACATTCAGTACTTC.

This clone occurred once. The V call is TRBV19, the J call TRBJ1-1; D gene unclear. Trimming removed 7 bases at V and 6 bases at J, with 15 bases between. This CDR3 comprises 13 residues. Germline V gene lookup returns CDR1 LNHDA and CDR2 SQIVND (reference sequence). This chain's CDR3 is CASIRGSWAEAFF. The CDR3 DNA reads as TGTGCCAGTATACGGGGTTCCTGGGCTGAAGCTTTCTTT. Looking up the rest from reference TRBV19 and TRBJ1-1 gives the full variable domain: DGGITQSPKYLFRKEGQNVTLSCEQNLNHDAMYWYRQDPGQGLRLIYYSQIVNDFQKGDIAEGYSVSREKKESFPLTVTSAQKNPTAFYLCASIRGSWAEAFFGQGTRLTVV.

CDR3 amino acids: CASRWTSGDETQYF. For the CDR3, the DNA is TGTGCCAGCAGGTGGACTAGCGGGGATGAGACCCAGTACTTC. The V and J genes are TRBV28 and TRBJ2-5, with 12 bases fitting TRBD2. CDR3 length: 14 amino acids. The trim removed 6 bases at V and 5 bases at J, leaving 4 bases unmatched. Per germline, CDR1 MDHEN and CDR2 SYDVKM.

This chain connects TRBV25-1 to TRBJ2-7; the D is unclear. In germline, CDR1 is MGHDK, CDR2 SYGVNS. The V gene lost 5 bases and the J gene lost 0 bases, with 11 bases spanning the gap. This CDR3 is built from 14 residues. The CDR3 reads CASSKTETSYEQYF. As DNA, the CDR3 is TGTGCCAGCAGTAAAACAGAAACCTCCTACGAGCAGTACTTC.

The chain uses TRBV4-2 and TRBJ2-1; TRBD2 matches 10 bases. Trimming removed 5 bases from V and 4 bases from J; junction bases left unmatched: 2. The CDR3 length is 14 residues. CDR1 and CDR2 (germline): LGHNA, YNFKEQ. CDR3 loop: CASSASGSYNEQFF. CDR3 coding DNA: TGTGCCAGCAGCGCTAGCGGGAGTTACAATGAGCAGTTCTTC.

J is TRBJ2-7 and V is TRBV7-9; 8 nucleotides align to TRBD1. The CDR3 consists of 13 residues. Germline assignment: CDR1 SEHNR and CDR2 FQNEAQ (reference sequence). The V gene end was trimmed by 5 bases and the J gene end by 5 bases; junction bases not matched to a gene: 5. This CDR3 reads CASSPSGGNEQYF. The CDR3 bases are TGTGCCAGCAGCCCGTCAGGGGGCAACGAGCAGTACTTC.

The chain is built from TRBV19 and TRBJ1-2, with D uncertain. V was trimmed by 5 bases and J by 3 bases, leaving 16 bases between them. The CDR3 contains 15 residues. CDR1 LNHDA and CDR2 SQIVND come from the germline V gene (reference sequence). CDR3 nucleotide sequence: TGTGCCAGTAGTCTAAAACGGGAATTGGACTATGGCTACACCTTC. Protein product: CASSLKRELDYGYTF.

CDR3 region: CASSLAGVSSTYEQYF. The DNA of the CDR3 is TGTGCCAGTAGTCTAGCGGGAGTGAGTTCGACCTACGAGCAGTACTTC. The V call is TRBV19, the J call TRBJ2-7; 10 bases match TRBD2. Germline-derived CDR1 and CDR2 are LNHDA and SQIVND (reference sequence). Losses at the gene ends were 5 bases for V and 2 bases for J; bases not matched to a gene: 9. This CDR3 spans 16 amino acids.

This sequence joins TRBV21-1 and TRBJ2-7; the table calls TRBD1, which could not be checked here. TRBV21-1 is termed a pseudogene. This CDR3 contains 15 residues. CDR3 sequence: CASASSGTATYEQYF. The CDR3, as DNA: TGTGCCAGCGCGTCTTCCGGGACAGCGACCTACGAGCAGTACTTC.

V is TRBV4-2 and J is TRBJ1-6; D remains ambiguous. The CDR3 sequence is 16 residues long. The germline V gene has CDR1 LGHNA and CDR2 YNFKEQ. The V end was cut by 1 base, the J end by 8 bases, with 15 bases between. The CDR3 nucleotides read TGTGCCAGCAGCCAAGGATCGGGCCCCGGGGATTCACCCCTCCACTTT. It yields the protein CASSQGSGPGDSPLHF.

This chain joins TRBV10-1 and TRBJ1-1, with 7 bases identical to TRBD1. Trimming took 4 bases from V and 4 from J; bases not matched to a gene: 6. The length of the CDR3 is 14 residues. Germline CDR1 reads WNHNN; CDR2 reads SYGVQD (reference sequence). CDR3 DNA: TGCGCCAGCAGTGCAAGACCAGGGGGCACTGAAGCTTTCTTT. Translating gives CASSARPGGTEAFF.

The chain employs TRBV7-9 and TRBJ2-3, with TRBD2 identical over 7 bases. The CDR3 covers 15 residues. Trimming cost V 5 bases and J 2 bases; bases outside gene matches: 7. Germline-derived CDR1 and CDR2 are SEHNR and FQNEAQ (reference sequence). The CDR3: CASSRGLFSTDTQYF. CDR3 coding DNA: TGTGCCAGCAGCCGGGGACTATTCTCCACAGATACGCAGTATTTT.

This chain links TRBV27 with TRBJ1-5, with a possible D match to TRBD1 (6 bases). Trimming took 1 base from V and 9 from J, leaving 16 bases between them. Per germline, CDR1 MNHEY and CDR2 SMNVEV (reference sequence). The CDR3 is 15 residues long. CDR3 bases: TGTGCCAGCAGTTTATATCAAGGGGGATTAACGCCCCAGCATTTT. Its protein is CASSLYQGGLTPQHF.

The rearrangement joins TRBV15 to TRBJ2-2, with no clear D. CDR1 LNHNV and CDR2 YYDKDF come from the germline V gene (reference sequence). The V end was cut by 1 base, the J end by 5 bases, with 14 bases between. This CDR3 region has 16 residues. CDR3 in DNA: TGTGCCACCAGCAGAGTCCCCGAGACACGAACCGGGGAGCTGTTTTTT. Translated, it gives CATSRVPETRTGELFF.

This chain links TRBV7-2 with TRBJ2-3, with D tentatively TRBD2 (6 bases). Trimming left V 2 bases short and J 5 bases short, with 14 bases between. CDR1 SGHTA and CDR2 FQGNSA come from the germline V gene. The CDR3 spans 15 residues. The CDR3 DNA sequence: TGTGCCAGCAGCTTATCCGGGACTCTAATAGATACGCAGTATTTT. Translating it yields CASSLSGTLIDTQYF.

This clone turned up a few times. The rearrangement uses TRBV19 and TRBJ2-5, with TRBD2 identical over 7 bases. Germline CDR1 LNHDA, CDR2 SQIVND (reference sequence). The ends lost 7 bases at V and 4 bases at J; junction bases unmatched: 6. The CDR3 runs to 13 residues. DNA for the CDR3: TGTGCCAGTATGGATCCTAGCGGAGAGACCCAGTACTTC. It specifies CASMDPSGETQYF.

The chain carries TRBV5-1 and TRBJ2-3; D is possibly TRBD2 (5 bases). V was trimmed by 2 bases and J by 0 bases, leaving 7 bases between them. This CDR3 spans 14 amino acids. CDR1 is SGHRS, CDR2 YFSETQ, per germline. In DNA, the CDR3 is TGCGCCAGCAGCTTTGGGGAGAGCACAGATACGCAGTATTTT. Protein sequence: CASSFGESTDTQYF.

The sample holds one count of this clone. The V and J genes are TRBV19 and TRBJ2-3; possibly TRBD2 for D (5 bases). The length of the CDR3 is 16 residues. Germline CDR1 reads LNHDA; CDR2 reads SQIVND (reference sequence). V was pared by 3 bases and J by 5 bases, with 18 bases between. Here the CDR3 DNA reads TGTGCCAGTAGTATCAGGAGCGCCGGAGGAAAAGATACGCAGTATTTT. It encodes CASSIRSAGGKDTQYF.

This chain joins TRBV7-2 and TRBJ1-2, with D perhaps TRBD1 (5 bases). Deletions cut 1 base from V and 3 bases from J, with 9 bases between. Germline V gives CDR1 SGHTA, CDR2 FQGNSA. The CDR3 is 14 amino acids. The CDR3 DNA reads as TGTGCCAGCAGCTTAGAGCAAGGGGACTATGGCTACACCTTC. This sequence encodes CASSLEQGDYGYTF.

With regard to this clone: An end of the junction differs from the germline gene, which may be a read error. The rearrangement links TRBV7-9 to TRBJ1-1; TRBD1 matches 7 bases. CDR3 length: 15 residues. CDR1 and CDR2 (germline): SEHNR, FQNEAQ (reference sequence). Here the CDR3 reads CSSSERGRRNTEAFF. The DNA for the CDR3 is TGTTCCAGCAGCGAAAGGGGGCGCCGGAACACTGAAGCTTTCTTT.

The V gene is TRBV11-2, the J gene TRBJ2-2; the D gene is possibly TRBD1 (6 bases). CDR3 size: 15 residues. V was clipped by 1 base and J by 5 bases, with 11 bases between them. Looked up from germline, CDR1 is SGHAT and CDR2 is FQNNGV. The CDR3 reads CASSLGDRRTGELFF. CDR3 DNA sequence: TGTGCCAGCAGCTTAGGAGACAGGAGGACCGGGGAGCTGTTTTTT.

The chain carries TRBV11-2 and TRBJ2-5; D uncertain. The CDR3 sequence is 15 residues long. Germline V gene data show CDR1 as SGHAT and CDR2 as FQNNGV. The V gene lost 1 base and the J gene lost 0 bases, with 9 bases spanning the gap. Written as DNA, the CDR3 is TGTGCCAGCAGCTTAGTAGCAGACTACCAAGAGACCCAGTACTTC. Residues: CASSLVADYQETQYF.

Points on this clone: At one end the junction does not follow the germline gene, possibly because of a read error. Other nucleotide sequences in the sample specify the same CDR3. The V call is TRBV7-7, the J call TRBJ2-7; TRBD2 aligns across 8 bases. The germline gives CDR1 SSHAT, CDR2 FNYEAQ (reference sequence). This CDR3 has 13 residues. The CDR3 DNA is TGTGCTAGCAGCTCGGGGGGGGGATACGAGCAGTACTTC. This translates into CASSSGGGYEQYF.

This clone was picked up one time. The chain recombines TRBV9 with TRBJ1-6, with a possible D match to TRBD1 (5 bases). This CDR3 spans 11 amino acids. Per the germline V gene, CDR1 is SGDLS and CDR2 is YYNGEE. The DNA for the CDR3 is TGTATTCCAGGGCTTTATTCACCCCTCCACTTT. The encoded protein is CIPGLYSPLHF.

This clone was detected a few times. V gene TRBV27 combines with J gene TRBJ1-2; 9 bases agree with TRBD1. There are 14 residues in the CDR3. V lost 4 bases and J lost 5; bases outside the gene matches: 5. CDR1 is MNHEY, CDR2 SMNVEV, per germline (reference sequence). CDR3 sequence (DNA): TGTGCCAGCAGTTGGGACAGGGCCTCGTATGGCTACACCTTC. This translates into CASSWDRASYGYTF.